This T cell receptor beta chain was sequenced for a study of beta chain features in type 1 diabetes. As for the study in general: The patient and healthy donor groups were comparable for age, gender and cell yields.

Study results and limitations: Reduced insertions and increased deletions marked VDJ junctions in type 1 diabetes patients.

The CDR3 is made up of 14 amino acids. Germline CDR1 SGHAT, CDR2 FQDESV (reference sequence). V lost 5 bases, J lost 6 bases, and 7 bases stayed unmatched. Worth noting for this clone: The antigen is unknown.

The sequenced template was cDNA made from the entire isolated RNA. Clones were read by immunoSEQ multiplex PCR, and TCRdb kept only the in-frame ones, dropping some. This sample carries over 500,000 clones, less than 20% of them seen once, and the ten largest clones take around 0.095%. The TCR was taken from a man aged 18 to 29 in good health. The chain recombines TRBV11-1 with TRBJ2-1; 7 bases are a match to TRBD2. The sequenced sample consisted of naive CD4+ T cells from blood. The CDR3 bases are TGTGCCAGCAGCCCATACGGACTAGTCAATGAGCAGTTCTTC. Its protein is CASSPYGLVNEQFF.